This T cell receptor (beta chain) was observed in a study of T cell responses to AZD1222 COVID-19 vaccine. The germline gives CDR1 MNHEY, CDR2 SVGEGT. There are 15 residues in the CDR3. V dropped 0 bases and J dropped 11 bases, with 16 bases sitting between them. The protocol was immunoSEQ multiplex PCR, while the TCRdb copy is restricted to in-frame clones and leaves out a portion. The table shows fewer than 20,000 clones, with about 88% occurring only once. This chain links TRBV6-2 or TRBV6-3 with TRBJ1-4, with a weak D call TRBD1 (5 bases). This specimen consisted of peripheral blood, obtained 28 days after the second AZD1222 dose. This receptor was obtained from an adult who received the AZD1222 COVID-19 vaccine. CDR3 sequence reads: CASSYSVAGGEKLFF. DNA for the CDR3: TGTGCCAGCAGTTACTCGGTCGCCGGGGGAGAGAAACTGTTTTTT.